This T cell receptor beta chain was retrieved from a study of graft-versus-host responses after intestinal transplantation. Study context: Transplantation in recipients was multivisceral, liver-intestinal, or isolated intestinal. Study results and limitations: Individuals who had graft-donor T cell macrochimerism had allografts that showed high graft-versus-host to host-versus-graft clonal ratios. Detection of GvH clones occurred in recipient marrow, and some had their first appearance in ileum or blood. Early post-transplant HvG declines were associated with peak circulating GvH clone levels.

This clone occurred once. Antigen unknown. V lost 3 bases to trimming and J lost 7 bases; unmatched junction nucleotides: 4. Looked up from germline, CDR1 is SEHNR and CDR2 is FQNEAQ (reference sequence). The CDR3 totals 14 residues. The repertoire was sequenced with immunoSEQ multiplex PCR; TCRdb's copy has only in-frame clones and lacks some. The profile shows 150,000 or so clones, around nine tenths of them singletons. Sequencing used unstimulated CD4+ T cells sorted from spleen or lymph node cells, obtained before intestinal transplant. This receptor was taken from a human donor who received an intestinal transplant. The chain employs TRBV7-9 and TRBJ1-4; TRBD1 matches 8 bases. The CDR3 DNA reads TGTGCCAGCAGCTTGAATGGACAGGGTGAAAAACTGTTTTTT. Encoded protein: CASSLNGQGEKLFF.